This T cell receptor (beta chain) was found in a study of multiple sclerosis patients with progressive multifocal leukoencephalopathy. Sequencing used immunoSEQ multiplex PCR; TCRdb keeps in-frame clones, though not all of them. The sample consists of about 30,000 clones, over 85% of them appearing once. Findings of the study overall: In most PML patients, TRB repertoires appeared less diverse by entropy. Clones expanded at PML were already present before and during natalizumab.

The time point denotes: 5 to 6 months of natalizumab therapy. Of note for this clone: The target antigen is unknown.

Germline-derived CDR1 and CDR2 are MNHNY and SVGAGI (reference sequence). The V and J ends lost 6 bases and 0 bases, in that order; junction bases with no gene match: 8. The CDR3 sequence is 16 residues long. The chain is built from TRBV6-6 and TRBJ1-5; 7 bases align to TRBD1. The sample was PBMCs, taken from a patient treated with natalizumab. The receptor comes from a human donor with multiple sclerosis. CDR3 sequence (DNA): TGTGCCAGCAGCCCTAGACAGGGTACTAGCAATCAGCCCCAGCATTTT. Its protein product is CASSPRQGTSNQPQHF.